One T cell receptor (beta chain) is described in this entry. Antigen unknown. This sample is part of a study of response to subunit inactivated influenza vaccine. Study-wide points: The authors offered the suggestion that each seasonal influenza vaccination recruits few new T cells.

V was clipped by 7 bases and J by 2 bases, with 12 bases between them. The germline V gene has CDR1 SQVTM and CDR2 ANQGSEA. The CDR3 is 12 residues long. TCRdb analysed the RT-PCR reads with MiXCR anew, one entry per CDR3 protein. The table lists about 650,000 distinct CDR3 sequences, roughly 14% of them singletons. The source material was PBMCs from blood, sampled about 12 days after vaccination. The chain has TRBV29-1 and TRBJ2-7; no reliable D call. This sequence originates from a man aged 50 or older who received an inactivated influenza vaccine. The CDR3 sequence: CSGRSGTYEQYF. The CDR3 bases are TGCAGCGGAAGAAGTGGGACCTACGAGCAGTACTTC.